These T cell receptor beta chains were read from a single sample in a study of blood T cells in healthy people across ages. Each CDR3 protein is one row after TCRdb ran MiXCR on the 5' RACE reads. The repertoire holds under 950,000 distinct CDR3 sequences, 22% seen once, with less than 25% in the top ten. The sequencing input was blood. These receptors came from a man in his sixties or seventies in good health. Each CDR3 is given with its conserved first and last residue. A D gene is named only where the DNA matches it firmly. Clone size is not always given. Where it is, it says once, few, many or a class for expanded clones.

clone size: -
D gene: -
J gene: TRBJ2-3
V gene: TRBV3-1
CDR3 DNA: TGTGCCAGCAGCCAAGTCGATTCGTTTACGCAGTATTTT
CDR3 protein: CASSQVDSFTQYF

clone size: many
D gene: TRBD2
J gene: TRBJ2-3
V gene: TRBV29-1
CDR3 DNA: TGCAGCGTTGGGCGGACTAGCGGGAGTATAAGTCCGTCACATACGCAGTATTTT
CDR3 protein: CSVGRTSGSISPSHTQYF

clone size: many
D gene: -
J gene: TRBJ1-1
V gene: TRBV3-1
CDR3 DNA: TGTGCCAGCAGCCGAGGTCGCACTGAAGCTTTCTTT
CDR3 protein: CASSRGRTEAFF

clone size: -
D gene: -
J gene: TRBJ2-5
V gene: TRBV7-9
CDR3 DNA: TGTGCCAGCAGCTACGTCGTAGGACAAACGGGAGAGACCCAGTACTTC
CDR3 protein: CASSYVVGQTGETQYF

clone size: -
D gene: -
J gene: TRBJ2-5
V gene: TRBV7-9
CDR3 DNA: TGTGCCAGCAGCTTAGTCCTTACAGACCCGTACTTC
CDR3 protein: CASSLVLTDPYF

clone size: -
D gene: TRBD2
J gene: TRBJ2-3
V gene: TRBV3-1
CDR3 DNA: TGTGCCAGCAGCCAAGCCGGACTAGCCTGGGCAGATACGCAGTATTTT
CDR3 protein: CASSQAGLAWADTQYF

clone size: -
D gene: -
J gene: TRBJ2-5
V gene: TRBV6-1
CDR3 DNA: TGTGCCAGCAGTGCAGTTAACCATCAAGAGACCCAGTACTTC
CDR3 protein: CASSAVNHQETQYF

clone size: -
D gene: -
J gene: TRBJ2-5
V gene: TRBV5-1
CDR3 DNA: TGCGCCAGCAGCCCCCGGTTTAGCCTCGAGACCCAGTACTTC
CDR3 protein: CASSPRFSLETQYF

clone size: -
D gene: TRBD2
J gene: TRBJ2-5
V gene: TRBV20-1
CDR3 DNA: TGCAGTGCTAGCCCTCAACTAGCGGGGGGATTCGAGGTAGAGACCCAGTACTTC
CDR3 protein: CSASPQLAGGFEVETQYF

clone size: -
D gene: TRBD1
J gene: TRBJ2-5
V gene: TRBV29-1
CDR3 DNA: TGCAGCGAGCTCGGGACAGGGGGTTCGGAGACCCAGTACTTC
CDR3 protein: CSELGTGGSETQYF

clone size: few
D gene: -
J gene: TRBJ2-1
V gene: TRBV11-3
CDR3 DNA: TGTGCCAGCAGCGGGACTGCTAATGAGCAGTTCTTC
CDR3 protein: CASSGTANEQFF

clone size: -
D gene: TRBD1
J gene: TRBJ1-4
V gene: TRBV4-2
CDR3 DNA: TGTGCCAGCAGCCGCCCTTCAGGGGCGGACAGGGAAAAACTGTTTTTT
CDR3 protein: CASSRPSGADREKLFF

clone size: -
D gene: TRBD1
J gene: TRBJ2-4
V gene: TRBV6-6
CDR3 DNA: TGTGCCAGCATCCGAGGGACAGGGCGAACCAAAAACATTCAGTACTTC
CDR3 protein: CASIRGTGRTKNIQYF

clone size: -
D gene: -
J gene: TRBJ1-2
V gene: TRBV7-9
CDR3 DNA: TGTGCCAGCAGCCGTAAAAGGGAAATTGGTGGCTACACCTTC
CDR3 protein: CASSRKREIGGYTF

clone size: few
D gene: -
J gene: TRBJ2-1
V gene: TRBV3-1
CDR3 DNA: TGTGCCAGCAGCCAGCCAGGGGTGAGCTCCTACAATGAGCAGTTCTTC
CDR3 protein: CASSQPGVSSYNEQFF

clone size: once
D gene: -
J gene: TRBJ2-6
V gene: TRBV6-5
CDR3 DNA: TGTGCCAGCAGACCACAGGCCTCTGGGGCCAACGTCCTGACTTTC
CDR3 protein: CASRPQASGANVLTF

clone size: -
D gene: -
J gene: TRBJ2-3
V gene: TRBV24-1
CDR3 DNA: TGTGCCATCAGTGATTTTATCGAGAGGCGGAGGTCAGATACGCAGTATTTT
CDR3 protein: CAISDFIERRRSDTQYF

clone size: -
D gene: TRBD1
J gene: TRBJ1-5
V gene: TRBV20-1
CDR3 DNA: TGCAGTGCTAGAGATTATGTAGACAGGGCGGGGGGTAATAGCAATCAGCCCCAGCATTTT
CDR3 protein: CSARDYVDRAGGNSNQPQHF

clone size: -
D gene: -
J gene: TRBJ1-2
V gene: TRBV19
CDR3 DNA: TGTGCCAGTAGTATATGGGGGACGGATGGCTACACCTTC
CDR3 protein: CASSIWGTDGYTF

clone size: -
D gene: -
J gene: TRBJ1-3
V gene: TRBV20-1
CDR3 DNA: TGCAGTGCTAGAGATGCAACGGGCGAGTCTGGAAACACCATATATTTT
CDR3 protein: CSARDATGESGNTIYF

clone size: few
D gene: -
J gene: TRBJ2-5
V gene: TRBV6-2/TRBV6-3
CDR3 DNA: TGTGCCAGCAGTTACCGGACGGAAGAGACCCAGTACTTC
CDR3 protein: CASSYRTEETQYF

clone size: few
D gene: -
J gene: TRBJ2-5
V gene: TRBV15
CDR3 DNA: TGTGCCACCAGCAGAGATAAGGCGACCAAAGAGACCCAGTACTTC
CDR3 protein: CATSRDKATKETQYF

clone size: -
D gene: -
J gene: TRBJ2-1
V gene: TRBV9
CDR3 DNA: TGTGCCAGCAGCGATAGAGAGCGGACCTACAATGAGCAGTTCTTC
CDR3 protein: CASSDRERTYNEQFF

clone size: few
D gene: TRBD1
J gene: TRBJ1-2
V gene: TRBV3-1
CDR3 DNA: TGTGCCAGCAGCCCCGCCCCCGGGACAGGGTTTGGCTACACCTTC
CDR3 protein: CASSPAPGTGFGYTF

clone size: many
D gene: TRBD1
J gene: TRBJ1-2
V gene: TRBV6-6
CDR3 DNA: TGTGCCAGCACCGGACAGGCTGGCGGCTATGGCTACACCTTC
CDR3 protein: CASTGQAGGYGYTF

clone size: few
D gene: -
J gene: TRBJ1-6
V gene: TRBV5-1
CDR3 DNA: TGCGCCAGCAGTCCCAGCGGTGGCTCACCCCTCCACTTT
CDR3 protein: CASSPSGGSPLHF

clone size: -
D gene: -
J gene: TRBJ2-4
V gene: TRBV7-2
CDR3 DNA: TGTGCCAACAACTCAGATGTAGCCAAAAACATTCAGTACTTC
CDR3 protein: CANNSDVAKNIQYF

clone size: few
D gene: TRBD2
J gene: TRBJ2-3
V gene: TRBV29-1
CDR3 DNA: TGCAGCGTTGAGGCTAGCGGGCCCAGCACAGATACGCAGTATTTT
CDR3 protein: CSVEASGPSTDTQYF

clone size: -
D gene: -
J gene: TRBJ2-2
V gene: TRBV5-6
CDR3 DNA: TGTGCCAGCAGCTCTTTCCAATTCGCCCGGGAGCTGTTTTTT
CDR3 protein: CASSSFQFARELFF

clone size: once
D gene: TRBD1
J gene: TRBJ2-1
V gene: TRBV12-3/TRBV12-4
CDR3 DNA: TGTGCCAGCAGTTTAGGACAGGGGCTAGCAGATGAGCAGTTCTTC
CDR3 protein: CASSLGQGLADEQFF

clone size: many
D gene: -
J gene: TRBJ1-5
V gene: TRBV7-3
CDR3 DNA: TGTGCCAGCAGCGTTGACAGGAATCAGCCCCAGCATTTT
CDR3 protein: CASSVDRNQPQHF

clone size: few
D gene: -
J gene: TRBJ2-2
V gene: TRBV12-3/TRBV12-4
CDR3 DNA: TGTGCCAGCATCAACAGTCGCGCCGCGAACACCGGGGAGCTGTTTTTT
CDR3 protein: CASINSRAANTGELFF

clone size: -
D gene: -
J gene: TRBJ2-7
V gene: TRBV5-1
CDR3 DNA: TGCGCCAGCAGCCGAGGACGGGAATTCTACGAGCAGTACTTC
CDR3 protein: CASSRGREFYEQYF

clone size: many
D gene: -
J gene: TRBJ2-5
V gene: TRBV18
CDR3 DNA: TGTGCCAGCTCCGACAGGCGAAAAGAGACCCAGTACTTC
CDR3 protein: CASSDRRKETQYF

clone size: few
D gene: -
J gene: TRBJ2-2
V gene: TRBV12-3/TRBV12-4
CDR3 DNA: TGTGCCAGCAGACCCGGGACTTATAACGGGGAGCTGTTTTTT
CDR3 protein: CASRPGTYNGELFF

clone size: -
D gene: -
J gene: TRBJ1-1
V gene: TRBV12-3/TRBV12-4
CDR3 DNA: TGTGCCAGCAGTTTCCGACCGAGAGTTACTGAAGCTTTCTTT
CDR3 protein: CASSFRPRVTEAFF

clone size: -
D gene: -
J gene: TRBJ2-7
V gene: TRBV25-1
CDR3 DNA: TGTGCCAGCAGTGATTCGGGGAGCTCCTACGAGCAGTACTTC
CDR3 protein: CASSDSGSSYEQYF

clone size: -
D gene: -
J gene: TRBJ1-6
V gene: TRBV20-1
CDR3 DNA: TGCAGTGCTATCCCCGGGGGGGAGGGCGTAGGTCTTAATTCACCCTTCCACTTT
CDR3 protein: CSAIPGGEGVGLNSPFHF

clone size: -
D gene: -
J gene: TRBJ2-7
V gene: TRBV6-5
CDR3 DNA: TGTGCCAGCAATTATTTTCCACCGGGGCGATCCTACGAGCAGTACTTC
CDR3 protein: CASNYFPPGRSYEQYF

clone size: -
D gene: -
J gene: TRBJ2-1
V gene: TRBV20-1
CDR3 DNA: TGCAGTGCCGTGAAGGGATTAGCGAACAATGAGCAGTTCTTC
CDR3 protein: CSAVKGLANNEQFF

clone size: -
D gene: TRBD2
J gene: TRBJ2-5
V gene: TRBV7-2
CDR3 DNA: TGTGCCAGCAGCTTTCAAGCGGGGGCCCCAGAGACCCAGTACTTC
CDR3 protein: CASSFQAGAPETQYF

clone size: few
D gene: -
J gene: TRBJ1-4
V gene: TRBV28
CDR3 DNA: TGTGCCAGCATGCGGCAGGCGGATGAAAAACTGTTTTTT
CDR3 protein: CASMRQADEKLFF

clone size: few
D gene: -
J gene: TRBJ2-3
V gene: TRBV3-1
CDR3 DNA: TGTGCCAGCAGTAGCAGACGGAGCACAGATACGCAGTATTTT
CDR3 protein: CASSSRRSTDTQYF

clone size: -
D gene: -
J gene: TRBJ2-1
V gene: TRBV7-9
CDR3 DNA: TGTGCCAGCAGCTTAGCCGGTTGGGCGAATGAGCAGTTCTTC
CDR3 protein: CASSLAGWANEQFF

clone size: -
D gene: TRBD1
J gene: TRBJ2-1
V gene: TRBV6-5
CDR3 DNA: TGTGCCAGCAGTCAACCGACAGGGGGCCATGAGCAGTTCTTC
CDR3 protein: CASSQPTGGHEQFF

clone size: -
D gene: -
J gene: TRBJ1-4
V gene: TRBV20-1
CDR3 DNA: TGCAGTGCCCCGAGTCAGGACAGCCCAACTAATGAAAAACTGTTTTTT
CDR3 protein: CSAPSQDSPTNEKLFF

clone size: -
D gene: -
J gene: TRBJ2-3
V gene: TRBV6-1
CDR3 DNA: TGTGCCAGCAGGCCCTATGGCCTAAAATTTACAGATACGCAGTATTTT
CDR3 protein: CASRPYGLKFTDTQYF

clone size: few
D gene: -
J gene: TRBJ2-2
V gene: TRBV20-1
CDR3 DNA: TGCAGTGCTTTCCAAGGGATGGCCGGGGAGCTGTTTTTT
CDR3 protein: CSAFQGMAGELFF

clone size: -
D gene: -
J gene: TRBJ2-3
V gene: TRBV5-1
CDR3 DNA: TGCGCCAGCAACCGGGATCTGACCACAGATACGCAGTATTTT
CDR3 protein: CASNRDLTTDTQYF

clone size: -
D gene: TRBD2
J gene: TRBJ2-3
V gene: TRBV5-8
CDR3 DNA: TGTGCCAGCAGCTTCTATAGCGGGGTGTTTGGAGATACGCAGTATTTT
CDR3 protein: CASSFYSGVFGDTQYF

clone size: -
D gene: TRBD2
J gene: TRBJ2-6
V gene: TRBV4-1
CDR3 DNA: TGCGCCAGCAGCCAAGTTTTTGCGGGGGAGTCTGGGGCCAACGTCCTGACTTTC
CDR3 protein: CASSQVFAGESGANVLTF

clone size: -
D gene: -
J gene: TRBJ2-4
V gene: TRBV6-1
CDR3 DNA: -
CDR3 protein: CASILVGENIQYF

clone size: few
D gene: -
J gene: TRBJ1-2
V gene: TRBV10-3
CDR3 DNA: TGTGCCATCAGTGAAGATGGGGATGGCTACACCTTC
CDR3 protein: CAISEDGDGYTF

clone size: few
D gene: TRBD1
J gene: TRBJ2-3
V gene: TRBV24-1
CDR3 DNA: TGTGCCACCAGTGATTTTCGAGGGGGCCTCACAGATACGCAGTATTTT
CDR3 protein: CATSDFRGGLTDTQYF

clone size: -
D gene: -
J gene: TRBJ2-1
V gene: TRBV6-5
CDR3 DNA: TGTGCCAGCAAAACGAGTAATGAGCAGTTCTTC
CDR3 protein: CASKTSNEQFF

clone size: few
D gene: -
J gene: TRBJ2-1
V gene: TRBV6-5
CDR3 DNA: TGTGCCAGCAGTAACAGGGTTTGGGAGCAGTTCTTC
CDR3 protein: CASSNRVWEQFF

clone size: -
D gene: -
J gene: TRBJ2-2
V gene: TRBV20-1
CDR3 DNA: TGCAGTGCTGCCGGGACTTATCCCACCGGGGAGCTGTTTTTT
CDR3 protein: CSAAGTYPTGELFF

clone size: -
D gene: -
J gene: TRBJ2-3
V gene: TRBV9
CDR3 DNA: TGTGCCAGCAGCGTATATGGCGGATCTAGCACAGATACGCAGTATTTT
CDR3 protein: CASSVYGGSSTDTQYF